This T cell receptor (beta chain) stems from a study of shared clonotypes between healthy human individuals. Study context: The plates for each donor numbered three CD4 naive, three CD4 memory, two CD8 naive and one CD8 memory. Study-level results: Clonotype sharing across several donors was observed for about 5.2% of naive CD4 clonotypes.

CD45RO-negative CD8 cells positively selected for CCR7 made up the naive population, which excluded terminally differentiated effector memory CD45RA+ cells. This clone was seen once. What it binds is unknown. V was shortened by 5 bases and J by 5 bases, with 12 bases between the two germline ends. Germline-derived CDR1 and CDR2 are SGHTA and FQGTGA. The CDR3 is made up of 14 amino acids. It was 200 ng DNA, 33,000 or so T cell genomes, that sorted-subset replicate PCRs used. Assay: immunoSEQ multiplex PCR; the TCRdb copy retains only in-frame clones and omits some. The table includes some 2.1 million clones, around 93% detected once.

This chain connects TRBV7-3 to TRBJ2-2; possible D gene TRBD2, 5 bases. The source of this sequence is a man aged 18 to 35 in good health. Some clones in this sample may be carry-over from other donors' samples. The sequencing sample was made of naive CD8+ T cells from PBMCs. Here the CDR3 DNA reads TGTGCCAGCAGCCCCATTCCGGGGACCGGGGAGCTGTTTTTT. Encoded protein: CASSPIPGTGELFF.